Shown below are 4 T cell receptor beta chains from a single sample sequenced in a study of beta chain features in type 1 diabetes. The entirety of the isolated RNA underwent reverse transcription, so expressed TCRB transcripts were sequenced. Sequencing used immunoSEQ multiplex PCR; TCRdb keeps in-frame clones, though not all of them. This table has 120,000 to 150,000 clones, about 50% appearing once. Sequenced material: Tregs from blood. These receptors were taken from a man aged 18 to 30 in good health.

The chain employs TRBV2 and TRBJ2-2, with D possibly TRBD1 on 7 matching bases. The CDR3 length is 15 residues. The V gene lost 7 bases and the J gene lost 6 bases, with 18 bases spanning the gap. The germline V gene encodes CDR1 SNHLY and CDR2 FYNNEI. CDR3 sequence (DNA): TGTGCCAGCACATTCGGAGGGGGCGCGTCCGGGGAGCTGTTTTTT. It yields the protein CASTFGGGASGELFF. Looking up the rest from reference TRBV2 and TRBJ2-2 gives the full variable domain: EPEVTQTPSHQVTQMGQEVILRCVPISNHLYFYWYRQILGQKVEFLVSFYNNEISEKSEIFDDQFSVERPDGSNFTLKIRSTKLEDSAMYFCASTFGGGASGELFFGEGSRLTVL.

This clone has just a few counts. The CDR3 DNA follows: TGTGCCATCCAACGGTCGGGAAACACCATATATTTT. Translation: CAIQRSGNTIYF. The V and J genes are TRBV28 and TRBJ1-3; unclear D gene. V lost 10 bases to trimming and J lost 4 bases, with 11 bases between them. Germline V gene sequence: CDR1 MDHEN, CDR2 SYDVKM. This CDR3 has 12 amino acids.

This chain connects TRBV5-5 to TRBJ1-5, with 7 bases fitting TRBD1. V lost 4 bases to trimming and J lost 7 bases; unmatched junction nucleotides: 8. Per the germline V gene, CDR1 is SGHKS and CDR2 is YYEKEE (reference sequence). This CDR3 comprises 14 residues. CDR3 protein: CASSTDRAEQPQHF. CDR3 DNA: TGTGCCAGCAGCACTGACAGGGCCGAACAGCCCCAGCATTTT.

This clone was counted a few times. J is TRBJ1-5 and V is TRBV28, with 8 nucleotides matching TRBD1. CDR1 MDHEN and CDR2 SYDVKM come from the germline V gene. V lost 3 bases, J lost 2 bases, and 6 bases stayed unmatched. The CDR3 has 16 residues. The CDR3 sequence: CASSLPTGAGNQPQHF. CDR3 nucleotide sequence: TGTGCCAGCAGTTTGCCGACAGGGGCAGGCAATCAGCCCCAGCATTTT.